The 9 T cell receptor beta chains given below trace back to one sample, sequenced in a study of cytomegalovirus exposure and HLA in healthy donors. The PCR employed 60 Vbeta primers together with 13 Jbeta primers. Only in-frame clones appear in the TCRdb table, and some are missing; sequencing was by immunoSEQ multiplex PCR. The repertoire includes 150,000 to 200,000 clones, around 87% of them detected once, and 1.5% to 2% sits in the top ten. Sequenced: PBMCs. The receptors shown here come from a woman younger than 35 in good health and CMV-seronegative.

The V call is TRBV13, the J call TRBJ2-1; D may be TRBD1 (6 bases). The V end was cut by 6 bases, the J end by 6 bases, with 15 bases between. The germline CDR1 and CDR2 sequences are PRHDT and FYEKMQ (reference sequence). CDR3 length: 14 amino acids. CDR3 sequence: CASRRGGMGNEQFF. The CDR3 bases are TGTGCCAGCAGGCGAGGGGGAATGGGCAATGAGCAGTTCTTC.

J is TRBJ2-3 and V is TRBV4-1; tentatively, D is TRBD2 (6 bases). Germline loops: CDR1 MGHRA, CDR2 YSYEKL. V lost 10 bases and J lost 0, with 17 bases in between. There are 15 residues in the CDR3. The CDR3 DNA is TGCGCCACCACCAGGCGGGACGCCAGCACAGATACGCAGTATTTT. It yields the protein CATTRRDASTDTQYF.

The chain recombines TRBV2 with TRBJ2-1, with a weak D call TRBD2 (5 bases). The CDR3 has 14 amino acids. The V gene lost 7 bases and the J gene lost 1 base, with 11 bases spanning the gap. The germline gives CDR1 SNHLY, CDR2 FYNNEI. The CDR3: CASTLAWSYNEQFF. CDR3 DNA: TGTGCCAGCACCTTAGCGTGGTCCTACAATGAGCAGTTCTTC.

The V and J genes are TRBV19 and TRBJ1-2; D possibly corresponds to TRBD1 (5 bases). This CDR3 comprises 16 residues. Germline CDR1 reads LNHDA; CDR2 reads SQIVND (reference sequence). Trimming shortened V by 1 base and J by 5 bases, and 17 bases separated the two germline ends. The CDR3 bases are TGTGCCAGTAGTATAGGGGGGACCGTGGGGGGGTATGGCTACACCTTC. Amino acids: CASSIGGTVGGYGYTF. Looking up the rest from reference TRBV19 and TRBJ1-2 gives the full variable domain: DGGITQSPKYLFRKEGQNVTLSCEQNLNHDAMYWYRQDPGQGLRLIYYSQIVNDFQKGDIAEGYSVSREKKESFPLTVTSAQKNPTAFYLCASSIGGTVGGYGYTFGSGTRLTVV.

The chain has TRBV5-1 and TRBJ2-5, with TRBD2 matching over 7 bases. The CDR3 is made up of 14 amino acids. CDR1 SGHRS and CDR2 YFSETQ come from the germline V gene. Losses at the gene ends were 0 bases for V and 1 base for J; bases not matched to a gene: 0. The CDR3: CASSLGLAQETQYF. CDR3 coding DNA: TGCGCCAGCAGCTTGGGACTAGCCCAAGAGACCCAGTACTTC.

The chain couples TRBV5-4 to TRBJ2-1, with 11 bases identical to TRBD2. Germline loops: CDR1 SGHNT, CDR2 YYREEE (reference sequence). V was pared by 4 bases and J by 5 bases, with 5 bases of the junction left unmatched. The CDR3 length is 15 residues. The CDR3 nucleotides are TGTGCCAGCAGCGTCGGACTAGCGGGTAACAATGAGCAGTTCTTC. Its translation: CASSVGLAGNNEQFF.

V and J are TRBV6-5 and TRBJ2-3; D is uncertain. The V and J ends lost 2 bases and 6 bases respectively, with 9 bases between them. The CDR3 is 13 residues long. The V gene's germline CDR1 is MNHEY and CDR2 SVGAGI. As DNA, the CDR3 is TGTGCCAGCAGTTACGAGGCTCAGGATACGCAGTATTTT. Its translation is CASSYEAQDTQYF.

V usage is TRBV25-1 and J usage is TRBJ2-7; 8 positions agree with TRBD1. V was pared by 3 bases and J by 2 bases, with 3 bases of the junction left unmatched. CDR1 and CDR2 from the germline V gene are MGHDK and SYGVNS. CDR3 length: 14 residues. CDR3 in amino acids: CASSETGDTYEQYF. CDR3 nucleotides: TGTGCCAGCAGTGAGACAGGGGATACCTACGAGCAGTACTTC.

V and J are TRBV6-4 and TRBJ1-1, with TRBD1 identical over 10 bases. J was trimmed by 3 bases and V by 6 bases; bases with no gene match: 1. The CDR3 runs to 13 residues. CDR1 and CDR2 from the germline V gene are MRHNA and SNTAGT. The CDR3 spells CASRTGGHTEAFF. CDR3 bases: TGTGCCAGCAGGACAGGGGGCCACACTGAAGCTTTCTTT.